The rows below give T cell receptor beta chains drawn from one sample of a study of cytomegalovirus exposure and HLA in healthy donors. The method was immunoSEQ multiplex PCR; TCRdb's version includes in-frame clones alone and lacks a portion of them. The sample lists some 170,000 clones, 75% to 85% occurring once. Sequencing was done on a sample of PBMCs. The origin of the receptors is a woman aged 55 to 70 in good health and CMV-seropositive. The CDR3 runs from the conserved cysteine through the conserved F or W. Each record gives: V gene, J gene, D gene, clone size, CDR3 length, CDR3 protein, CDR3 DNA. A D gene is named only where the DNA matches it firmly. Size values are once, few and many counts, or a class for expanded clones, and some rows have none.

TRBV28	TRBJ1-4	-	once	15	CASSFIGEMGEKLFF	TGTGCCAGCAGTTTTATTGGGGAGATGGGAGAAAAACTGTTTTTT
TRBV5-1	TRBJ2-3	TRBD2	-	16	CASSNLASGILDTQYF	TGCGCCAGCAGTAACCTAGCTAGCGGAATCTTAGATACGCAGTATTTT
TRBV9	TRBJ1-5	-	-	15	CASSVDEGNNQPQHF	TGTGCCAGCAGCGTAGACGAGGGAAACAATCAGCCCCAGCATTTT
TRBV21-1	TRBJ2-7	-	-	12	CASSGQGYEQYF	TGTGCCAGTTCGGGACAGGGGTACGAGCAGTACTTC
TRBV19	TRBJ1-5	-	-	13	CASSTTGQQPQHF	TGTGCCAGTAGTACAACAGGGCAACAGCCCCAGCATTTT
TRBV28	TRBJ2-5	TRBD1	few	15	CATKGQAVIQETQYF	TGTGCCACGAAGGGACAGGCGGTAATTCAAGAGACCCAGTACTTC
TRBV4-1	TRBJ2-4	TRBD1	-	16	CASSHPTGEAKNSQYF	TGCGCCAGCAGCCATCCGACAGGGGAGGCCAAAAACAGTCAGTACTTC
TRBV6-1	TRBJ1-4	TRBD1	-	15	CASRDRGATNEKLFF	TGTGCCAGCAGGGACAGGGGGGCAACTAATGAAAAACTGTTTTTT
TRBV27	TRBJ1-1	-	-	17	CASSFFRGLPMNTEAFF	TGTGCCAGCAGTTTCTTTAGGGGCTTACCCATGAACACTGAAGCTTTCTTT
TRBV4-2	TRBJ2-3	TRBD2	-	18	CASSQVRLDLRSGDTQYF	TGTGCCAGCAGCCAAGTTCGGTTGGACCTGCGTAGCGGGGATACGCAGTATTTT
TRBV5-6	TRBJ1-2	TRBD1	-	14	CASSSGQDAHGYTF	TGTGCCAGCAGCTCGGGACAGGACGCCCATGGCTACACCTTC
TRBV9	TRBJ1-3	-	-	14	CASSVRGGADTIYF	TGTGCCAGCAGCGTACGGGGGGGCGCGGACACCATATATTTT
TRBV18	TRBJ1-5	-	-	15	CASSPSARGNQPQHF	TGTGCCAGCTCACCAAGTGCGCGGGGGAACCAGCCCCAGCATTTT
TRBV6-5	TRBJ1-1	TRBD1	-	15	CASSYSGQGNTEAFF	TGTGCCAGCAGTTACTCTGGACAGGGGAACACTGAAGCTTTCTTT
TRBV7-9	TRBJ2-3	TRBD2	-	16	CASSFGLAGEDGAQYF	TGTGCCAGCAGCTTCGGACTAGCGGGAGAGGATGGGGCGCAGTATTTT
TRBV6-1	TRBJ1-2	-	-	14	CASSPGGGGYGYTF	TGTGCCAGCAGTCCCGGGGGCGGGGGCTATGGCTACACCTTC
TRBV29-1	TRBJ1-4	-	once	12	CSARGQNEKLFF	TGCAGCGCGCGAGGACAGAATGAAAAACTGTTTTTT
TRBV21-1	TRBJ1-4	-	-	15	CASSKGTGGNEKLFF	TGTGCCAGCAGCAAAGGGACAGGGGGTAATGAAAAACTGTTTTTT